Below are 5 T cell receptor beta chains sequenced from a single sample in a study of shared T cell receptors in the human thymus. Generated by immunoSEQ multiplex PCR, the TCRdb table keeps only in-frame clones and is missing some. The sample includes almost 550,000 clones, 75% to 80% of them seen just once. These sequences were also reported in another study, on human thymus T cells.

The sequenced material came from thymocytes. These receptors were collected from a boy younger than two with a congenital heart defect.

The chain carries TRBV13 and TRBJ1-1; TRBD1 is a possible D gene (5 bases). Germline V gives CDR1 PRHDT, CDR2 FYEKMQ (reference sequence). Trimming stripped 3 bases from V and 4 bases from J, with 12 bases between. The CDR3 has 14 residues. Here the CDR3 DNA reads TGTGCCAGCAGCTTCTGGGGGGTTGGCACTGAAGCTTTCTTT. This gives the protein CASSFWGVGTEAFF.

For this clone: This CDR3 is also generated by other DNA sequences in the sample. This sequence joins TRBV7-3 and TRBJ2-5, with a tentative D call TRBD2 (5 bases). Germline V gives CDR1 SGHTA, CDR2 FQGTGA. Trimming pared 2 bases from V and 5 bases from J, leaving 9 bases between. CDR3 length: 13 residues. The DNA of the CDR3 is TGTGCCAGCAGCTTACGAGGCGGGGAGACCCAGTACTTC. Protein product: CASSLRGGETQYF.

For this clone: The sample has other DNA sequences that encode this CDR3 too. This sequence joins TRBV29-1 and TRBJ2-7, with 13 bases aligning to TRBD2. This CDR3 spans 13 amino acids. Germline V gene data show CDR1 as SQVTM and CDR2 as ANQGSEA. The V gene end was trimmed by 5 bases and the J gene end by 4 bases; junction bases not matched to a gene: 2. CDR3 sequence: CSVWTSGRYEQYF. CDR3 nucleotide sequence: TGCAGCGTTTGGACTAGCGGGAGATACGAGCAGTACTTC.

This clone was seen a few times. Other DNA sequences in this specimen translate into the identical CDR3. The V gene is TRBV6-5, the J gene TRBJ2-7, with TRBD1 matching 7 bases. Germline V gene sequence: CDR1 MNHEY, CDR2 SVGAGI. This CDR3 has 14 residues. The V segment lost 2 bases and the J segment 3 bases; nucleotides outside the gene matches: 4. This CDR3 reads CASSYRQGLYEQYF. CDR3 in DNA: TGTGCCAGCAGTTACCGACAGGGTCTCTACGAGCAGTACTTC.

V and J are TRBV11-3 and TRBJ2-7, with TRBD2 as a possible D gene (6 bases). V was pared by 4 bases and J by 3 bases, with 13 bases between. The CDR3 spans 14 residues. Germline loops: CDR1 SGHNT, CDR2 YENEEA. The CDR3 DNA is TGTGCCAGCAGCTCGGCGGGAACCTACTACGAGCAGTACTTC. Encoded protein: CASSSAGTYYEQYF.